This note documents a single T cell receptor (beta chain) sequence. What it recognizes is unknown. This specimen comes from a study of T cells after yellow fever vaccination. Study background: Each low-cell-number fraction was prepared by means of SMART-Seq v4 Ultra Low Input. Study findings and constraints: Reappearance after the booster was observed for most primary-vaccination clones (around 95% CD4, roughly 90% CD8). Shared CD4/CD8 clonotypes were a small share, likely from convergent recombination.

V shed 3 bases, J shed 6 bases, and the junction held 8 bases outside the gene matches. Looked up from germline, CDR1 is SGHRS and CDR2 is YFSETQ. This CDR3 region has 16 residues. A 5'RACE template-switching step, the method used to make TCR cDNA, added a universal primer site and UMIs. TCRdb reanalysed the 5' RACE reads using MiXCR and keeps one entry per CDR3 protein. Of about 320,000 distinct CDR3 sequences in the sample, approximately 11% were seen once. This TCR came from a man younger than 35 who received the YFV17D yellow fever vaccine. V and J are TRBV5-1 and TRBJ2-7; 14 bases are a match to TRBD2. The starting material was CD4+ T cells sorted from PBMCs, obtained 45 days after the yellow fever booster vaccination. The CDR3 here is CASSSGLAGDFGEQYV. CDR3 nucleotide sequence: TGCGCCAGCAGCTCGGGACTAGCGGGGGACTTCGGCGAGCAGTACGTC.